One sample yielded the 29 T cell receptor beta chains listed below, sequenced in a study of glioma-infiltrating T cells after dendritic cell vaccination. Time point given: after dendritic cell vaccination, including at tumor progression/relapse. Produced via immunoSEQ multiplex PCR; TCRdb's table is partial and in-frame only. The sample lists around 60,000 clones, about 84% seen once, with more than 8.5% in the top ten. The sequences come from blood, collected after dendritic cell vaccination. The receptors stem from a human donor with glioblastoma.

The chain joins TRBV15 to TRBJ1-6; a possible D gene is TRBD1 (6 bases). The CDR3 is 14 amino acids. Germline V lookup: CDR1 LNHNV, CDR2 YYDKDF (reference sequence). V gave up 4 bases and J gave up 5 bases, with 9 bases separating them. Here the CDR3 DNA reads TGTGCCACCAGCAAGGACAGCAATAATTCACCCCTCCACTTT. Encoded protein: CATSKDSNNSPLHF.

This clone has just a few counts. One end of the junction is discordant with germline, which a read error may explain. The chain couples TRBV13 to TRBJ2-2, with TRBD2 matching 11 bases. This CDR3 spans 15 amino acids. In germline, CDR1 is PRHDT, CDR2 FYEKMQ (reference sequence). The CDR3 DNA follows: TGTGCCAGCAGCATAGGACTAGCGGGCACCGGGGAGCTGTTTTTT. Protein sequence: CASSIGLAGTGELFF.

V usage is TRBV5-6 and J usage is TRBJ2-5; TRBD2 matches 7 bases. The CDR3 has 14 amino acids. V was pared by 7 bases and J by 1 base, with 7 bases of the junction left unmatched. Germline CDR1 reads SGHDT; CDR2 reads YYEEEE. CDR3 DNA: TGTGCCAGCTCCTTGCCGGGGGGCCAAGAGACCCAGTACTTC. Its translation is CASSLPGGQETQYF.

The count of this clone is one. This chain connects TRBV18 to TRBJ2-7; D gene uncertain. Germline V lookup: CDR1 KGHSH, CDR2 LQKENI. The CDR3 has 14 residues. Trimming stripped 2 bases from V and 6 bases from J, with 14 bases between. The CDR3 reads CASSPSPGRFEQYF. The CDR3 DNA sequence: TGTGCCAGCTCACCATCGCCAGGCCGGTTCGAGCAGTACTTC.

The chain joins TRBV30 to TRBJ1-5; TRBD1 agrees at 8 bases. This CDR3 comprises 15 residues. With 1 base clipped from V and 7 bases from J, the junction kept 9 bases outside the gene matches. The germline gives CDR1 GTSNPN, CDR2 SVGIG (reference sequence). The CDR3 protein is CAWSGAGGAGQPQHF. DNA for the CDR3: TGTGCCTGGAGTGGGGCAGGGGGCGCGGGGCAGCCCCAGCATTTT.

The rearrangement joins TRBV2 to TRBJ2-7; 7 positions agree with TRBD1. J gave up 1 base and V 6 bases, and 6 bases lay outside the gene matches. The CDR3 consists of 14 residues. Germline V CDR1 and CDR2: SNHLY, FYNNEI. CDR3: CASRAGTDSYEQYF. The CDR3, as DNA: TGTGCCAGCAGAGCCGGGACAGATTCCTACGAGCAGTACTTC.

The chain joins TRBV5-4 to TRBJ1-5; perhaps TRBD1 as D (6 bases). The CDR3 is 14 residues long. In germline, CDR1 is SGHNT, CDR2 YYREEE (reference sequence). Trimming removed 4 bases at V and 1 base at J, with 9 bases between. The CDR3 here is CASSPQGSNQPQHF. The CDR3 DNA reads as TGTGCCAGCAGCCCGCAGGGGAGCAATCAGCCCCAGCATTTT.

CDR3 amino acids: CASRARQGLQETQYF. CDR3 nucleotide sequence: TGTGCCAGCAGGGCACGACAGGGCCTCCAAGAGACCCAGTACTTC. The chain has TRBV27 and TRBJ2-5, with TRBD1 matching over 7 bases. The CDR3 is made up of 15 amino acids. V lost 6 bases, J lost 1 base, and 8 bases stayed unmatched. Germline assignment: CDR1 MNHEY and CDR2 SMNVEV (reference sequence).

The chain joins TRBV6-6 to TRBJ1-1; no reliable D call. Deletions cut 4 bases from V and 4 bases from J, with 16 bases between. This CDR3 spans 15 amino acids. The germline gives CDR1 MNHNY, CDR2 SVGAGI (reference sequence). The CDR3 loop reads CASSSERPRSTEAFF. As DNA, the CDR3 is TGTGCCAGCAGTTCGGAACGGCCGCGGAGCACTGAAGCTTTCTTT.

This clone was counted a few times. Other DNA sequences in this specimen translate into the identical CDR3. V is TRBV9 and J is TRBJ2-7; possibly TRBD1 for D (6 bases). Per the germline V gene, CDR1 is SGDLS and CDR2 is YYNGEE. V lost 2 bases, J lost 2 bases, and 11 bases lay in between. This CDR3 has 14 residues. This chain's CDR3 is CASSVTDRPYEQYF. The DNA for the CDR3 is TGTGCCAGCAGCGTTACCGACAGGCCCTACGAGCAGTACTTC.

This clone was found a few times. This chain links TRBV7-9 with TRBJ1-1; 12 bases are a match to TRBD1. Germline V gene lookup returns CDR1 SEHNR and CDR2 FQNEAQ (reference sequence). The J segment lost 1 base and the V segment lost 4 bases, leaving 7 bases of the junction unmatched. The CDR3 extends over 17 amino acids. The CDR3: CASSSGTGGRPNTEAFF. For the CDR3, the DNA is TGTGCCAGCAGCTCAGGGACAGGGGGCCGACCGAACACTGAAGCTTTCTTT. The variable domain in full, completed from reference TRBV7-9 and TRBJ1-1, reads DTGVSQNPRHKITKRGQNVTFRCDPISEHNRLYWYRQTLGQGPEFLTYFQNEAQLEKSRLLSDRFSAERPKGSFSTLEIQRTEQGDSAMYLCASSSGTGGRPNTEAFFGQGTRLTVV.

The chain has TRBV6-5 and TRBJ1-2, with a weak D call TRBD1 (5 bases). CDR3 length equals 13 residues. In germline, CDR1 is MNHEY, CDR2 SVGAGI. Trimming took off 5 bases at V and 3 bases at J, with 10 bases between the two ends. For the CDR3, the DNA is TGTGCCAGCAGTACACAGGATCACTATGGCTACACCTTC. This gives the protein CASSTQDHYGYTF.

V usage is TRBV7-9 and J usage is TRBJ1-2; tentative D call: TRBD1 (5 bases). V was pared by 1 base and J by 8 bases, with 14 bases between. Germline-derived CDR1 and CDR2 are SEHNR and FQNEAQ (reference sequence). CDR3 length: 14 amino acids. CDR3 protein: CASSLGRGLQGYTF. The CDR3 DNA is TGTGCCAGCAGCTTAGGTAGGGGCCTGCAAGGCTACACCTTC.

The rearrangement joins TRBV7-9 to TRBJ2-7; 7 nucleotides line up with TRBD1. The CDR3 extends over 15 amino acids. Germline-derived CDR1 and CDR2 are SEHNR and FQNEAQ (reference sequence). With V trimmed by 2 bases and J by 0 bases, 4 bases remained unmatched. The CDR3 protein is CASSLMGQSSYEQYF. CDR3 in DNA: TGTGCCAGCAGCTTAATGGGACAGAGCTCCTACGAGCAGTACTTC. Complete variable domain (other parts from reference TRBV7-9 and TRBJ2-7): DTGVSQNPRHKITKRGQNVTFRCDPISEHNRLYWYRQTLGQGPEFLTYFQNEAQLEKSRLLSDRFSAERPKGSFSTLEIQRTEQGDSAMYLCASSLMGQSSYEQYFGPGTRLTVT.

The genes are TRBV5-1 and TRBJ2-4, with 7 positions matching TRBD1. Per germline, CDR1 SGHRS and CDR2 YFSETQ. Trimming cost V 2 bases and J 5 bases; bases outside gene matches: 13. The CDR3 is made up of 17 amino acids. CDR3 sequence reads: CASSLQPDRRYQNIQYF. CDR3 coding DNA: TGCGCCAGCAGCTTACAGCCGGACAGGCGCTATCAAAACATTCAGTACTTC.

The chain links TRBV18 to TRBJ2-5, with no clear D. V lost 3 bases to trimming and J lost 5 bases, with 19 bases between them. The germline CDR1 and CDR2 sequences are KGHSH and LQKENI. This CDR3 is 16 amino acids long. The CDR3 coding sequence is TGTGCCAGCTCACCCGACATGCCCCGACATTTGGAGACCCAGTACTTC. It encodes CASSPDMPRHLETQYF. Full variable domain (rest looked up from reference TRBV18 and TRBJ2-5): NAGVMQNPRHLVRRRGQEARLRCSPMKGHSHVYWYRQLPEEGLKFMVYLQKENIIDESGMPKERFSAEFPKEGPSILRIQQVVRGDSAAYFCASSPDMPRHLETQYFGPGTRLLVL.

The CDR3 nucleotides are TGTGCCAGCACCCCGGGAGGGATAGAATCACCCCTCCACTTT. Its protein is CASTPGGIESPLHF. The chain couples TRBV5-4 to TRBJ1-6; D is ambiguous. The CDR3 spans 14 residues. V gave up 6 bases and J gave up 10 bases, with 17 bases separating them. Germline lookup yields CDR1 SGHNT and CDR2 YYREEE (reference sequence).

The rearrangement links TRBV30 to TRBJ1-1, with a tentative D call TRBD1 (6 bases). This CDR3 spans 13 amino acids. Germline values: CDR1 GTSNPN, CDR2 SVGIG (reference sequence). V was trimmed by 0 bases and J by 11 bases, leaving 16 bases between them. The CDR3 nucleotides are TGTGCCTGGAGTGTAACCGGGGGGCAATTGGCTTTCTTT. The encoded protein is CAWSVTGGQLAFF.

The chain is built from TRBV7-2 and TRBJ1-5; 9 nucleotides align to TRBD1. The junction had 8 bases not matched to a gene; V was cut back by 1 base and J by 7 bases. Germline V CDR1 and CDR2: SGHTA, FQGNSA. The CDR3 runs 16 residues. The DNA of the CDR3 is TGTGCCAGCAGCTTAGGGGCACAGGGGGCTTTGCAGCCCCAGCATTTT. Amino acid sequence: CASSLGAQGALQPQHF.

V is TRBV7-2 and J is TRBJ2-1; D not certain. Germline V CDR1 and CDR2: SGHTA, FQGNSA. Trimming removed 5 bases at V and 7 bases at J, with 6 bases between. The CDR3 extends over 11 amino acids. The CDR3 loop reads CASSPGNEQFF. CDR3 sequence (DNA): TGTGCCAGCAGCCCAGGTAATGAGCAGTTCTTC. Using reference TRBV7-2 and TRBJ2-1 for the parts outside the CDR3, the full variable domain is GAGVSQSPSNKVTEKGKDVELRCDPISGHTALYWYRQSLGQGLEFLIYFQGNSAPDKSGLPSDRFSAERTGGSVSTLTIQRTQQEDSAVYLCASSPGNEQFFGPGTRLTVL.

The chain uses TRBV6-5 and TRBJ1-4; D is possibly TRBD1 (5 bases). CDR1 MNHEY and CDR2 SVGAGI come from the germline V gene. Trimming took off 6 bases at V and 8 bases at J, with 10 bases between the two ends. The CDR3 is made up of 12 amino acids. The CDR3 spells CASRRGGEKLFF. The CDR3 nucleotides are TGTGCCAGCAGGCGGGGGGGAGAAAAACTGTTTTTT.

This chain links TRBV4-1 with TRBJ2-4; 9 bases align to TRBD1. The CDR3 has 17 amino acids. CDR1 and CDR2 from the germline V gene are MGHRA and YSYEKL. With 5 bases clipped from V and 6 bases from J, the junction kept 14 bases outside the gene matches. CDR3 region: CASSSRDTGGAGNIQYF. Written as DNA, the CDR3 is TGCGCCAGCAGCTCGAGGGATACAGGGGGCGCGGGAAACATTCAGTACTTC.

As concerns this clone: The conserved phenylalanine or tryptophan is not found at the CDR3 terminus, so this likely reflects a read error. The chain joins TRBV4-1 to TRBJ2-7, with 11 nucleotides matching TRBD1. Germline CDR1 reads MGHRA; CDR2 reads YSYEKL. V lost 4 bases to trimming and J lost 5 bases; unmatched junction nucleotides: 7. CDR3 length: 15 residues. The CDR3 coding sequence is TGCGCCAGCAGCCCGCGGGACAGGGGGACTCACGAGCAGTACCTC. This sequence encodes CASSPRDRGTHEQYL.

The rearrangement links TRBV30 to TRBJ1-3; possible D gene TRBD1, 5 bases. The CDR3 is made up of 14 amino acids. CDR1 and CDR2 from the germline V gene are GTSNPN and SVGIG (reference sequence). Trimming removed 1 base at V and 7 bases at J, with 14 bases between. The CDR3 sequence: CAWSAMDTLNTIYF. As DNA, the CDR3 is TGTGCCTGGAGTGCCATGGACACTCTGAACACCATATATTTT.

This chain connects TRBV28 to TRBJ1-3; no clear D gene. Germline values: CDR1 MDHEN, CDR2 SYDVKM. The CDR3 has 14 residues. V lost 7 bases to trimming and J lost 0 bases, with 10 bases between them. The CDR3: CASTSLASGNTIYF. CDR3 nucleotide sequence: TGTGCCAGCACCTCTTTGGCCTCTGGAAACACCATATATTTT.

This chain connects TRBV13 to TRBJ1-6; D not certain. Trimming removed 4 bases from V and 10 bases from J, with 8 bases in between. The CDR3 is 12 residues long. Germline-derived CDR1 and CDR2 are PRHDT and FYEKMQ (reference sequence). In DNA form, the CDR3 reads TGTGCCAGCAGCTCCCGAGCATCACCCCTCCACTTT. Protein sequence: CASSSRASPLHF.

This clone was seen a single time. The chain has TRBV6-1 and TRBJ1-5; the D is unclear. This CDR3 spans 14 amino acids. V was cut by 5 bases and J by 7 bases, with 15 bases left in between. The germline gives CDR1 MNHNS, CDR2 SASEGT. The CDR3 DNA reads TGTGCCAGCAGTAGACCCGGGGTGGAGCAGCCCCAGCATTTT. This translates into CASSRPGVEQPQHF.

This clone turned up a few times. The chain combines TRBV4-3 with TRBJ1-2; D uncertain. Germline assignment: CDR1 LGHNA and CDR2 YSLEER. CDR3 length: 15 amino acids. Trimming removed 0 bases from V and 6 bases from J, with 14 bases in between. The DNA of the CDR3 is TGCGCCAGCAGCCAAGATACTGGTAGGGAGAATGGCTACACCTTC. As protein: CASSQDTGRENGYTF.

CDR3 bases: TGTGCCAGCAGCCAAGAGACAGCCCACTCCTACGAGCAGTACTTC. Translated: CASSQETAHSYEQYF. This chain joins TRBV4-2 and TRBJ2-7, with a weak D call TRBD1 (5 bases). Germline lookup yields CDR1 LGHNA and CDR2 YNFKEQ. V gave up 0 bases and J gave up 0 bases, with 9 bases separating them. The CDR3 spans 15 residues.